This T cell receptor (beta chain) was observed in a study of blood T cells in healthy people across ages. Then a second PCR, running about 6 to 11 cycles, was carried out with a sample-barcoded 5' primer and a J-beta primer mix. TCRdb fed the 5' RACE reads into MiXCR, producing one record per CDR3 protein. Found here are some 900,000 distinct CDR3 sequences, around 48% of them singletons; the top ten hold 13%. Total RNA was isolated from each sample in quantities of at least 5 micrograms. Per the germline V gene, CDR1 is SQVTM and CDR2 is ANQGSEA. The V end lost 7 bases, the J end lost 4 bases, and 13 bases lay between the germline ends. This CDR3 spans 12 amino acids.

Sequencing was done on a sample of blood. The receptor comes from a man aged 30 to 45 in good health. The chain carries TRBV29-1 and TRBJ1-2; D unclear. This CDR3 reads CSAHGVSYGYTF. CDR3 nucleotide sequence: TGCAGCGCCCACGGAGTCAGCTATGGCTACACCTTC.